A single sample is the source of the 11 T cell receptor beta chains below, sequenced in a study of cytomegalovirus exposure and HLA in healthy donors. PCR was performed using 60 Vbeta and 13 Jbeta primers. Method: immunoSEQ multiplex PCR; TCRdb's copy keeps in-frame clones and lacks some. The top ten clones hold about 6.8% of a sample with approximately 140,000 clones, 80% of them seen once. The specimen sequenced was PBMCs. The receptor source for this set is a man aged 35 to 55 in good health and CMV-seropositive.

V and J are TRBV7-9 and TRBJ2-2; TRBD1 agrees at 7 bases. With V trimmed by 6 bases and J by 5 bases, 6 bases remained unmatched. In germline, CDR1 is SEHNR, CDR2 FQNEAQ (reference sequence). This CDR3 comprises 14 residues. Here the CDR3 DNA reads TGTGCCAGCAGAGGGGCAGGGGGAACCGGGGAGCTGTTTTTT. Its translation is CASRGAGGTGELFF.

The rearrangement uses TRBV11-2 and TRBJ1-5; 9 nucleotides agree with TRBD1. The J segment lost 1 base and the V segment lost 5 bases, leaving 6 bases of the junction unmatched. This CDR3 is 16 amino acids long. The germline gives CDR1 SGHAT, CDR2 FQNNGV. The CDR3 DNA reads TGTGCCAGCAGCCGACAGGGGGGTCAGAGCAATCAGCCCCAGCATTTT. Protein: CASSRQGGQSNQPQHF.

CDR3 in amino acids: CASSTMTGGESYEQYF. CDR3 sequence (DNA): TGTGCCAGCAGCACAATGACAGGGGGCGAATCCTACGAGCAGTACTTC. The V gene is TRBV7-9, the J gene TRBJ2-7; 10 nucleotides agree with TRBD1. Germline lookup yields CDR1 SEHNR and CDR2 FQNEAQ (reference sequence). This CDR3 spans 16 amino acids. V shed 5 bases and J 1 base; nucleotides not matched to a gene: 8. The variable domain in full, completed from reference TRBV7-9 and TRBJ2-7, reads DTGVSQNPRHKITKRGQNVTFRCDPISEHNRLYWYRQTLGQGPEFLTYFQNEAQLEKSRLLSDRFSAERPKGSFSTLEIQRTEQGDSAMYLCASSTMTGGESYEQYFGPGTRLTVT.

CDR3 coding DNA: TGTGCCAGCAGCGTAGATGGGCGTTGGGTCAATGAGCAGTTCTTC. Translating gives CASSVDGRWVNEQFF. The chain carries TRBV9 and TRBJ2-1; the D is unclear. Per the germline V gene, CDR1 is SGDLS and CDR2 is YYNGEE. Trimming took 0 bases from V and 6 from J, leaving 13 bases between them. CDR3 size: 15 residues.

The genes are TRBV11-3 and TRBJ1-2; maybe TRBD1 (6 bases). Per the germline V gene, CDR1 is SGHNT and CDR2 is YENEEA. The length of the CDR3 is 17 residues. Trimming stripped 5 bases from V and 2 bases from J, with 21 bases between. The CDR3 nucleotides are TGTGCCAGCAGCCTGACCTTAAGGACAGCGACGAACTATGGCTACACCTTC. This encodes CASSLTLRTATNYGYTF.

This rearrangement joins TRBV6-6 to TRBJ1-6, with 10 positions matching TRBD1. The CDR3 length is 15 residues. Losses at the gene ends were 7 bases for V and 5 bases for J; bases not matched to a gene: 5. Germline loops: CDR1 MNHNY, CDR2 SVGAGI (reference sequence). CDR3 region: CASIRDRGNNSPLHF. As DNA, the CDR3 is TGTGCCAGCATCCGGGACAGGGGTAATAATTCACCCCTCCACTTT.

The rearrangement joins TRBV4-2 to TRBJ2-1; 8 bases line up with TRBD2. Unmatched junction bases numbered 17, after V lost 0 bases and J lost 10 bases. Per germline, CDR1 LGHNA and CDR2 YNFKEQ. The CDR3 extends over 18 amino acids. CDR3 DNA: TGTGCCAGCAGCCAAGATCCCACCTTAGCGGGGCCTCCAGGGGAGCAGTTCTTC. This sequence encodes CASSQDPTLAGPPGEQFF.

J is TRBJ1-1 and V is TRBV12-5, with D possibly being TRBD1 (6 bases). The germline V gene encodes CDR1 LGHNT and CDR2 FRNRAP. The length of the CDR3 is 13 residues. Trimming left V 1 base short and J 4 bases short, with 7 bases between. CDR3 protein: CASGLGGGTEAFF. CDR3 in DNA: TGTGCTAGTGGTTTGGGAGGGGGCACTGAAGCTTTCTTT. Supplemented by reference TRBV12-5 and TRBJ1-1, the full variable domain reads DARVTQTPRHKVTEMGQEVTMRCQPILGHNTVFWYRQTMMQGLELLAYFRNRAPLDDSGMPKDRFSAEMPDATLATLKIQPSEPRDSAVYFCASGLGGGTEAFFGQGTRLTVV.

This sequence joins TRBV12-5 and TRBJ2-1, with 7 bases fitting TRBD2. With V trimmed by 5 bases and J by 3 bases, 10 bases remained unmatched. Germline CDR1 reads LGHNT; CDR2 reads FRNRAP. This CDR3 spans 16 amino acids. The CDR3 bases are TGTGCTAGTGGTCGCGGTATTCTAGCGGACTACAATGAGCAGTTCTTC. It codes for CASGRGILADYNEQFF. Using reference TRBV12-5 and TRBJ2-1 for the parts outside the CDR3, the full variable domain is DARVTQTPRHKVTEMGQEVTMRCQPILGHNTVFWYRQTMMQGLELLAYFRNRAPLDDSGMPKDRFSAEMPDATLATLKIQPSEPRDSAVYFCASGRGILADYNEQFFGPGTRLTVL.

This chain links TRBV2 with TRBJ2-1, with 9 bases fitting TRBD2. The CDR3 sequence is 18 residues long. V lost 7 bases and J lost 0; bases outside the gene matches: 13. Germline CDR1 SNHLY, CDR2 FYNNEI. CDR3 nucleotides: TGTGCCAGCAACCCCTACCGTAGCGGGAGACCCTCCTACAATGAGCAGTTCTTC. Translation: CASNPYRSGRPSYNEQFF.

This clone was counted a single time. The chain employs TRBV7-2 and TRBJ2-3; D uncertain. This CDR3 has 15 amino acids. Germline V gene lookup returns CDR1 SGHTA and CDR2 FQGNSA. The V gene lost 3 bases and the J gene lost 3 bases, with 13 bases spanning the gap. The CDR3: CASSFSGYRTDTQYF. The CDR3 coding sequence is TGTGCCAGCAGCTTTTCAGGATATAGGACAGATACGCAGTATTTT.